This T cell receptor (beta chain) comes out of a study of Tregs in tolerant kidney transplant recipients (dated by TCRdb to between 2018 and 2021). Background on the whole study: The study applied TCRbeta sequencing to find donor-specific regulatory T cells before combined kidney and bone marrow transplantation and then followed those same cells after transplant.

Related donors were used in the transplants with nonmyeloablative bone marrow transplantation, and mixed chimerism was transient in the human trials. Thawed PBMCs were FACS-sorted into unstimulated Tregs (CD4+CD25+CD127-), CD4+ non-Tregs (CD4+CD25-), CD4 cells and CD8 cells. A few combined kidney and bone marrow transplant recipients from the ITN036ST trial were included as patients, and samples were available only from these trial subjects. Healthy control blood was processed by Ficoll density gradient to PBMCs and cryopreserved; patient PBMCs were collected before and after transplant. Paper-wide results and their limitations: The study was limited by small patient numbers, and the findings need validation in larger populations and under other immunosuppression protocols. In tolerant patients, the expansion of donor-specific Tregs was greater than global Treg expansion, suggesting that the expansion was antigen-driven rather than nonspecific. Expanding Tregs with activated donor B cells appeared to identify the most biologically relevant and donor-specific TCRbeta repertoire. Although technical replication error seemed to be minimal, the question of biological reproducibility was not addressed directly. PCR primers changed over time for some patients, so nucleotide-level comparison across those patients' samples was not possible.

For TCRbeta CDR3 sequencing, genomic DNA was extracted from sorted cells using the QIAGEN DNeasy Blood and Tissue Kit. Through immunoSEQ, high-throughput TCRbeta CDR3 sequencing was done commercially, including PCR amplification with internal controls and bias correction. The paper's data handling went like this. A unique productive TCRbeta sequence was defined by the CDR3 nucleotide sequence when primers matched, and otherwise by the CDR3 amino acid sequence together with the Vbeta and Jbeta genes. As a correction for sorting error, sequences shared between sorted populations at a frequency ratio of 2:1 or less were discarded, and the remaining shared sequences were assigned to the higher population. A sequence counted as donor-reactive if, in CFSE-low cells, the sequence had a frequency of at least 0.01% and was expanded at least 5-fold compared with unstimulated cells. Repertoire divergence was quantified by Jensen-Shannon divergence using the top 100 TCRbeta sequences ranked by frequency. For samples with multiple sequencing runs, sorting error was corrected separately for each run before the runs were pooled. In TCRdb, the immuneACCESS table is reduced to in-frame sequences with V and J assigned. These tables do not hold every clone; where another copy was compared, an unresolved V gene accounts for under half, and the others remain unexplained. D and trimming come from the DNA, and the V and J calls and clone size come from that table. A total of 95,000 or so clones appear in this sample, over 85% of them only once. 1.5% to 2% of the sample goes to the ten largest clones.

Concerning this clone itself: The specificity of this receptor is unknown. No base quality information exists; no much larger clone differs at one position.

The CDR3 sequence holds 14 residues, the cysteine and phenylalanine included. Kept here is only the CDR3 DNA, which spans 42 bases and is read in frame from base 1. Via the germline V gene, CDR1 is SGHTA and CDR2 FQGNSA. V is shortened by 0 bases, J by 4 bases, and the region joining them spans 6 bases. The sequence came from a human patient who received a combined kidney and bone marrow transplant. After a transplant, some of the T cells may come from the graft donor. The starting material was CD4+ T cells from blood (PBMCs), obtained 12 months after the transplant. The chain links TRBV7-2 with TRBJ2-2, with the D gene too uncertain to name. This receptor has the CDR3 CASSLAATTGELFF. The DNA sequence follows: TGTGCCAGCAGCTTAGCGGCCACCACCGGGGAGCTGTTTTTT. Outside the CDR3, residues come from the reference TRBV7-2 and TRBJ2-2 proteins, so the full variable domain is: GAGVSQSPSNKVTEKGKDVELRCDPISGHTALYWYRQSLGQGLEFLIYFQGNSAPDKSGLPSDRFSAERTGGSVSTLTIQRTQQEDSAVYLCASSLAATTGELFFGEGSRLTVL.